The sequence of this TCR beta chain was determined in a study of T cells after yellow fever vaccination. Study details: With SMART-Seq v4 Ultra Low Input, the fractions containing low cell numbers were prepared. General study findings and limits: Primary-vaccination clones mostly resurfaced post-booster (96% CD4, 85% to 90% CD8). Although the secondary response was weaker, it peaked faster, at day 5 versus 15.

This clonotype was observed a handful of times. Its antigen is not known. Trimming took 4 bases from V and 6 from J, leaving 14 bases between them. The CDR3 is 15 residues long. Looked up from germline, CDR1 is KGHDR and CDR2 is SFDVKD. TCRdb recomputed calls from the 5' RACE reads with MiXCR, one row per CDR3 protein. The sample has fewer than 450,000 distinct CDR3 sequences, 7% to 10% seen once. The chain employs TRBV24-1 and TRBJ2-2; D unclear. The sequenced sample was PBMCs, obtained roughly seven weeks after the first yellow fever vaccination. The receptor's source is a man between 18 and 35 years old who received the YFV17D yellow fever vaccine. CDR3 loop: CATSDSRKPPGELFF. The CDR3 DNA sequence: TGTGCCACCAGTGACTCCAGAAAACCCCCCGGGGAGCTGTTTTTT.